This T cell receptor (beta chain) derives from a study of glioma-infiltrating T cells after dendritic cell vaccination. Only in-frame clones appear in the TCRdb table, and some are missing; sequencing was by immunoSEQ multiplex PCR. The profile shows about 38,000 clones, roughly four fifths of them singletons. This receptor was obtained from a human donor with glioblastoma. Sequencing was performed on blood, taken before dendritic cell vaccination.

DNA of the CDR3: TGTGCCAGCAGCTTAGGGACTCTGACAGATACGCAGTATTTT. Translation gives CASSLGTLTDTQYF. This chain joins TRBV7-2 and TRBJ2-3; D is possibly TRBD2 (5 bases). The CDR3 spans 14 residues. Germline V gene data show CDR1 as SGHTA and CDR2 as FQGNSA. V dropped 1 base and J dropped 3 bases, with 8 bases sitting between them.